The 23 T cell receptor beta chains below come from one sample, sequenced in a study of beta chain features in type 1 diabetes. Reverse transcription of all isolated RNA meant that expressed TCRB transcripts were sequenced. TCRdb's table, derived via immunoSEQ multiplex PCR, lists solely in-frame clones and lacks some. The table has around 280,000 clones, 8% seen once. The sample taken for sequencing was central memory CD4+ T cells from blood. These receptors were collected from a woman aged 18-35 years in good health.

The CDR3 bases are TGTGCCTGGAGAGCAAGCGTAATTAACTATGGCTACACCTTC. This codes for CAWRASVINYGYTF. V and J are TRBV30 and TRBJ1-2; D ambiguous. From germline, CDR1 is GTSNPN and CDR2 SVGIG (reference sequence). The V and J ends lost 3 bases and 1 base respectively, with 12 bases between them. The CDR3 consists of 14 residues.

In its sample, this clone was seen many times. The rearrangement uses TRBV5-6 and TRBJ2-2; D call uncertain. V lost 6 bases, J lost 5 bases, and 5 bases lay in between. Per germline, CDR1 SGHDT and CDR2 YYEEEE. The CDR3 covers 11 residues. The CDR3 nucleotides are TGTGCCAGCACCTCAACCGGGGAGCTGTTTTTT. Amino acid sequence: CASTSTGELFF. Full variable domain (rest looked up from reference TRBV5-6 and TRBJ2-2): DAGVTQSPTHLIKTRGQQVTLRCSPKSGHDTVSWYQQALGQGPQFIFQYYEEEERQRGNFPDRFSGHQFPNYSSELNVNALLLGDSALYLCASTSTGELFFGEGSRLTVL.

This clone has only a few counts. The genes are TRBV6-4 and TRBJ1-2; perhaps TRBD1 as D (5 bases). V shed 5 bases and J shed 2 bases, with 15 bases lying between them. CDR3 length: 15 amino acids. CDR1 MRHNA and CDR2 SNTAGT come from the germline V gene. CDR3 residues: CASSINRQFNYGYTF. DNA for the CDR3: TGTGCCAGCAGTATTAACAGACAGTTCAACTATGGCTACACCTTC.

The CDR3: CASSRDLGESGYTF. CDR3 in DNA: TGCGCCAGCAGCCGGGACCTAGGGGAGTCTGGCTACACCTTC. The J gene is TRBJ1-2, the V gene TRBV5-1; a possible D gene is TRBD1 (5 bases). V shed 4 bases and J shed 7 bases, with 17 bases lying between them. The CDR3 is made up of 14 amino acids. Germline V lookup: CDR1 SGHRS, CDR2 YFSETQ.

This clone was seen only a few times. This chain connects TRBV2 to TRBJ2-7; D possibly matches TRBD1 or TRBD2 (5 bases each). Germline CDR1 SNHLY, CDR2 FYNNEI. The length of the CDR3 is 15 residues. V lost 1 base to trimming and J lost 5 bases, with 15 bases between them. In DNA, the CDR3 is TGTGCCAGCAGTGAAGGGAGCGAGAGAGGGGACGAGCAGTACGTC. Its translation is CASSEGSERGDEQYV.

This clone was detected a few times. The chain couples TRBV6-5 to TRBJ2-5; 7 nucleotides align to TRBD1. Germline CDR1 is MNHEY and CDR2 is SVGAGI. The length of the CDR3 is 13 residues. V was clipped by 8 bases and J by 2 bases; unmatched bases: 5. The CDR3 DNA sequence: TGTGCCAGCGGGGACAGCGCTCAAGAGACCCAGTACTTC. This gives the protein CASGDSAQETQYF.

This clone was counted between two and nine times. V is TRBV27 and J is TRBJ2-3, with a possible D match to TRBD2 (5 bases). CDR3 size: 16 residues. V was pared by 4 bases and J by 1 base, with 15 bases between. Germline V gene sequence: CDR1 MNHEY, CDR2 SMNVEV (reference sequence). CDR3 amino acids: CASSSRTAAGTDTQYF. CDR3 nucleotide sequence: TGTGCCAGCAGTTCCCGGACTGCAGCGGGCACAGATACGCAGTATTTT.

V and J are TRBV5-5 and TRBJ2-2; perhaps TRBD1 as D (6 bases). Germline CDR1 reads SGHKS; CDR2 reads YYEKEE (reference sequence). This CDR3 is 15 amino acids long. V gave up 7 bases and J gave up 3 bases, with 16 bases separating them. CDR3 in amino acids: CASGERDTYTGELFF. Written as DNA, the CDR3 is TGTGCCAGCGGCGAACGGGACACTTACACCGGGGAGCTGTTTTTT.

This clone was recorded a few times. The chain links TRBV25-1 to TRBJ2-1; 11 bases fit TRBD2. Germline V gene data show CDR1 as MGHDK and CDR2 as SYGVNS. This CDR3 comprises 17 residues. J gave up 7 bases and V 4 bases, and 12 bases lay outside the gene matches. The CDR3 sequence: CASSGPQTSGSLNEQFF. The CDR3 DNA reads TGTGCCAGCAGTGGTCCCCAAACTAGCGGGAGTTTAAATGAGCAGTTCTTC.

The rearrangement uses TRBV7-9 and TRBJ2-6; D might be TRBD2 (5 bases). Trimming removed 8 bases at V and 0 bases at J, with 17 bases between. This CDR3 region has 17 residues. CDR1 SEHNR and CDR2 FQNEAQ come from the germline V gene (reference sequence). This CDR3 reads CASQARALTSGANVLTF. Here the CDR3 DNA reads TGTGCCAGCCAAGCGCGGGCCTTAACCTCTGGGGCCAACGTCCTGACTTTC.

This clone was seen a handful of times. The gene calls are TRBV5-1 and TRBJ2-1; D possibly corresponds to TRBD1 (5 bases). Germline values: CDR1 SGHRS, CDR2 YFSETQ. Trimming shortened V by 4 bases and J by 11 bases, and 22 bases separated the two germline ends. The CDR3 sequence is 15 residues long. The CDR3 DNA sequence: TGCGCCAGCAGCGTACAGGAAGCAAGTAGTACGAAGCAGTTCTTC. It is translated as CASSVQEASSTKQFF.

This clone was recorded at least ten times. The chain is built from TRBV21-1 and TRBJ2-1; TRBD2, the table's D call, lacks a check against the DNA. TRBV21-1 represents a pseudogene. CDR3 length equals 14 residues. CDR3 nucleotide sequence: TGTGCCAGCAGCGAGGAGGGAACCTACAATGAGCAGTTCTTC. Residues: CASSEEGTYNEQFF.

This clone was seen only a few times. The chain carries TRBV13 and TRBJ2-1; weak D call: TRBD2 (5 bases). V lost 4 bases and J 7 bases, leaving 20 bases between the germline ends. The CDR3 is 16 residues long. Germline V lookup: CDR1 PRHDT, CDR2 FYEKMQ (reference sequence). The CDR3 bases are TGTGCCAGCAGCTCGCGAGCATCGGGGTTTTGGAATGAGCAGTTCTTC. This translates into CASSSRASGFWNEQFF. The entire variable domain, with the rest obtained from reference TRBV13 and TRBJ2-1, is as follows: AAGVIQSPRHLIKEKRETATLKCYPIPRHDTVYWYQQGPGQDPQFLISFYEKMQSDKGSIPDRFSAQQFSDYHSELNMSSLELGDSALYFCASSSRASGFWNEQFFGPGTRLTVL.

This clone was counted only a few times. The J gene is TRBJ1-2, the V gene TRBV7-2; D uncertain. The V gene lost 5 bases and the J gene lost 3 bases, with 10 bases spanning the gap. Germline CDR1 is SGHTA and CDR2 is FQGNSA. This CDR3 spans 13 amino acids. Here the CDR3 reads CASSAYTDYGYTF. In DNA, the CDR3 is TGTGCCAGCAGCGCTTACACGGACTATGGCTACACCTTC. The entire variable domain, with the rest obtained from reference TRBV7-2 and TRBJ1-2, is as follows: GAGVSQSPSNKVTEKGKDVELRCDPISGHTALYWYRQSLGQGLEFLIYFQGNSAPDKSGLPSDRFSAERTGGSVSTLTIQRTQQEDSAVYLCASSAYTDYGYTFGSGTRLTVV.

The CDR3 loop is CASRYYNEQFF. In DNA form, the CDR3 reads TGTGCCAGCAGGTACTACAATGAGCAGTTCTTC. V is TRBV7-2 and J is TRBJ2-1; D is unresolved. The CDR3 has 11 residues. Trimming cost V 6 bases and J 3 bases, with 3 bases left between them. CDR1 and CDR2 from the germline V gene are SGHTA and FQGNSA.

This clone came up many times. The chain is built from TRBV19 and TRBJ1-2; D is uncertain. Germline CDR1 LNHDA, CDR2 SQIVND (reference sequence). The CDR3 sequence is 13 residues long. Trimming shortened V by 11 bases and J by 4 bases, and 17 bases separated the two germline ends. The DNA of the CDR3 is TGTGCCGCCAGCTACGGCCAGCTCTATGGCTACACCTTC. This sequence encodes CAASYGQLYGYTF.

The chain uses TRBV7-9 and TRBJ1-4, with unresolved D. Looked up from germline, CDR1 is SEHNR and CDR2 is FQNEAQ (reference sequence). The CDR3 is made up of 13 amino acids. V was cut by 3 bases and J by 8 bases, with 10 bases left in between. The CDR3 reads CASSFLLFEKLFF. In nucleotides, the CDR3 is TGTGCCAGCAGCTTCTTGTTGTTCGAAAAACTGTTTTTT.

This clone was counted many times. The genes are TRBV18 and TRBJ2-5, with D perhaps being TRBD1 or TRBD2 (5 bases each). The V end lost 1 base, the J end lost 2 bases, and 11 bases lay between the germline ends. Germline lookup yields CDR1 KGHSH and CDR2 LQKENI. CDR3 length: 15 amino acids. CDR3 protein: CASSPRRDLQETQYF. DNA for the CDR3: TGTGCCAGCTCACCACGCCGGGACCTTCAAGAGACCCAGTACTTC.

The chain joins TRBV6-5 to TRBJ2-1; no definite D call. In germline, CDR1 is MNHEY, CDR2 SVGAGI. The V end was cut by 0 bases, the J end by 4 bases, with 13 bases between. CDR3 length: 16 residues. CDR3 sequence: CASSYSWGSGYNEQFF. The CDR3 DNA reads as TGTGCCAGCAGTTACTCTTGGGGATCCGGGTACAATGAGCAGTTCTTC.

This clone was recorded at least ten times. The J gene is TRBJ2-2, the V gene TRBV4-2, with D perhaps TRBD2 (6 bases). Trimming removed 4 bases at V and 1 base at J, with 13 bases between. This CDR3 has 16 amino acids. Germline V gene sequence: CDR1 LGHNA, CDR2 YNFKEQ. This chain's CDR3 is CASSPEDSGNTGELFF. Written as DNA, the CDR3 is TGTGCCAGCAGCCCGGAGGATAGCGGGAACACCGGGGAGCTGTTTTTT.

The V gene is TRBV11-2, the J gene TRBJ2-3, with a weak D call TRBD2 (6 bases). V lost 8 bases and J 4 bases, leaving 19 bases between the germline ends. The germline gives CDR1 SGHAT, CDR2 FQNNGV. The CDR3 is made up of 15 amino acids. Written as DNA, the CDR3 is TGTGCCAGCCATGGTGAGGCGGGATGGGCAGATACGCAGTATTTT. Translation: CASHGEAGWADTQYF.

This clone was detected only a few times. The rearrangement joins TRBV9 to TRBJ2-2, with a possible D match to TRBD2 (6 bases). Trimming took 0 bases from V and 0 from J, leaving 6 bases between them. The CDR3 is made up of 15 amino acids. CDR1 is SGDLS, CDR2 YYNGEE, per germline. For the CDR3, the DNA is TGTGCCAGCAGCGTAGGCGGGGCGAACACCGGGGAGCTGTTTTTT. Its translation: CASSVGGANTGELFF.

This clone was observed a handful of times. The chain joins TRBV19 to TRBJ2-7; possibly TRBD2 for D (6 bases). The CDR3 covers 15 residues. V was clipped by 3 bases and J by 5 bases, with 17 bases between them. Looked up from germline, CDR1 is LNHDA and CDR2 is SQIVND (reference sequence). CDR3: CASSIGGSILNEQYF. In nucleotides, the CDR3 is TGTGCCAGTAGTATCGGAGGGTCAATTCTCAACGAGCAGTACTTC.